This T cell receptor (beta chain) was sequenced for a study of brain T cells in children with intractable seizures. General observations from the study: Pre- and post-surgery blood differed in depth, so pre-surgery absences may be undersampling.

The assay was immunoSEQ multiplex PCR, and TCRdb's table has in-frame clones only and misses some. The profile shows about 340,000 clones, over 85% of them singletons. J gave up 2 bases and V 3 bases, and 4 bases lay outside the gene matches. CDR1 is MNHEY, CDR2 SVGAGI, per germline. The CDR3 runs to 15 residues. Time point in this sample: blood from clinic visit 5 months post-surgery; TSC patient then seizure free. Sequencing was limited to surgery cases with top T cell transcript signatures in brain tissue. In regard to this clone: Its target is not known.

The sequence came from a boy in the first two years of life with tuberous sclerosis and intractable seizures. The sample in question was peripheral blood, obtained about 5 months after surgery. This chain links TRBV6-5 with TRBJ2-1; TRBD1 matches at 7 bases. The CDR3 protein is CASSYRQGAYNEQFF. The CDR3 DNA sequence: TGTGCCAGCAGTTATCGGCAGGGGGCCTACAATGAGCAGTTCTTC.